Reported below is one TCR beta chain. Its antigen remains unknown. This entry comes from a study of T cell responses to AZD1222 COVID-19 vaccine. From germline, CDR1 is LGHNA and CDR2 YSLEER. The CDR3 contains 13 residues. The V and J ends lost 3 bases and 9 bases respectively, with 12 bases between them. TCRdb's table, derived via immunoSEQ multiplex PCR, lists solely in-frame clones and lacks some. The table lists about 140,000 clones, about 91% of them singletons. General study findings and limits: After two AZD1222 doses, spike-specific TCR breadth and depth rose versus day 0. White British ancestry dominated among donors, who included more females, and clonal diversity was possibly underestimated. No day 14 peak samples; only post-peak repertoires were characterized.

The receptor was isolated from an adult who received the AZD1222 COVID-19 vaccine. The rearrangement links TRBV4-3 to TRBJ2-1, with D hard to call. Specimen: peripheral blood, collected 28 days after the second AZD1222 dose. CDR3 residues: CASSQVGEGEQFF. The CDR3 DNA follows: TGCGCCAGCAGCCAGGTCGGAGAAGGTGAGCAGTTCTTC.